Below, 21 T cell receptor beta chains from the same sample are listed, as sequenced in a study of blood T cell repertoires in COVID-19. Method: immunoSEQ multiplex PCR; TCRdb's copy keeps in-frame clones and lacks some. Among around 120,000 clones listed, roughly 85% were seen once. Sequences were obtained from peripheral blood. The receptors were sampled from a human donor in a cohort sampled during active COVID-19.

The rearrangement uses TRBV19 and TRBJ2-4, with D possibly being TRBD1 (5 bases). CDR1 and CDR2 from the germline V gene are LNHDA and SQIVND (reference sequence). V shed 1 base and J shed 0 bases, with 10 bases lying between them. CDR3 length: 16 amino acids. CDR3: CASSIAGQGAKNIQYF. The CDR3 DNA sequence: TGTGCCAGTAGTATAGCTGGGCAGGGAGCCAAAAACATTCAGTACTTC.

The chain has TRBV6-5 and TRBJ2-1; a weak D match, TRBD2 (5 bases). The CDR3 sequence is 13 residues long. V was shortened by 6 bases and J by 8 bases, with 14 bases between the two germline ends. Germline CDR1 is MNHEY and CDR2 is SVGAGI. CDR3 nucleotide sequence: TGTGCCAGCAGCCCGACGCCCGGGGATGAGCAGTTCTTC. This translates into CASSPTPGDEQFF.

The chain uses TRBV19 and TRBJ1-1; D is uncertain. Trimming removed 6 bases at V and 3 bases at J, with 8 bases between. Germline assignment: CDR1 LNHDA and CDR2 SQIVND (reference sequence). The CDR3 is made up of 12 amino acids. This CDR3 reads CASSDYYTEAFF. The CDR3 region has the DNA TGTGCCAGTAGCGACTATTACACTGAAGCTTTCTTT.

This sequence joins TRBV5-1 and TRBJ1-2, with TRBD1 identical over 7 bases. CDR1 and CDR2 (germline): SGHRS, YFSETQ. V lost 2 bases to trimming and J lost 2 bases; unmatched junction nucleotides: 3. This CDR3 has 14 amino acids. CDR3 coding DNA: TGCGCCAGCAGCTTCCAGGGGGAAAACTATGGCTACACCTTC. It is translated as CASSFQGENYGYTF.

This clone was observed a single time. This CDR3 is CASSSTGEETQYF. The CDR3 DNA reads TGCGCCAGCAGCTCAACAGGGGAAGAGACCCAGTACTTC. The chain carries TRBV5-1 and TRBJ2-5, with 7 bases fitting TRBD1. V was pared by 3 bases and J by 3 bases, with 2 bases of the junction left unmatched. CDR1 and CDR2 (germline): SGHRS, YFSETQ. This CDR3 has 13 residues. Combining the CDR3 with reference TRBV5-1 and TRBJ2-5 gives the whole variable domain KAGVTQTPRYLIKTRGQQVTLSCSPISGHRSVSWYQQTPGQGLQFLFEYFSETQRNKGNFPGRFSGRQFSNSRSEMNVSTLELGDSALYLCASSSTGEETQYFGPGTRLLVL.

The rearrangement uses TRBV5-4 and TRBJ2-1; 7 positions agree with TRBD2. V lost 4 bases to trimming and J lost 10 bases; unmatched junction nucleotides: 17. This CDR3 has 16 amino acids. Per the germline V gene, CDR1 is SGHNT and CDR2 is YYREEE (reference sequence). The CDR3 sequence: CASSPPGLPPDQEQFF. The CDR3 DNA reads as TGTGCCAGCAGCCCACCGGGACTACCGCCCGACCAAGAGCAGTTCTTC.

This clone was detected only a few times. The chain uses TRBV6-2 or TRBV6-3 and TRBJ1-2, with a tentative D call TRBD1 (5 bases). CDR3 length: 17 amino acids. The germline V gene encodes CDR1 MNHEY and CDR2 SVGEGT. V was shortened by 6 bases and J by 7 bases, with 27 bases between the two germline ends. CDR3 protein: CASSPPYRTQRARGYTF. Written as DNA, the CDR3 is TGTGCCAGCAGCCCACCCTATCGGACACAAAGAGCGCGTGGCTACACCTTC.

This chain joins TRBV3-1 (or the pseudogene TRBV3-2) and TRBJ1-2; D is undetermined. The V gene's germline CDR1 is LGHDT and CDR2 YNNKEL (reference sequence). The V and J ends lost 3 bases and 2 bases respectively, with 10 bases between them. The CDR3 extends over 14 amino acids. CDR3 bases: TGTGCCAGCAGCCACCGGACGGGGAACTATGGCTACACCTTC. Its translation is CASSHRTGNYGYTF.

The V and J genes are TRBV15 and TRBJ1-1; D is undetermined. Germline values: CDR1 LNHNV, CDR2 YYDKDF (reference sequence). This CDR3 has 13 amino acids. Trimming took 1 base from V and 6 from J, leaving 9 bases between them. DNA of the CDR3: TGTGCCACCAGCAGAGGGTCAGGCTCTGAAGCTTTCTTT. Its translation: CATSRGSGSEAFF.

The V and J genes are TRBV24-1 and TRBJ2-3; D perhaps matches TRBD2 (5 bases). Germline CDR1 is KGHDR and CDR2 is SFDVKD. V gave up 1 base and J gave up 1 base, with 11 bases separating them. The CDR3 is made up of 16 amino acids. The CDR3 spells CATSDFSARGTDTQYF. The DNA of the CDR3 is TGTGCCACCAGTGATTTCTCAGCGCGGGGCACAGATACGCAGTATTTT.

The chain couples TRBV6-1 to TRBJ2-3, with 7 bases matching TRBD2. The CDR3 totals 17 residues. CDR1 is MNHNS and CDR2 is SASEGT in the germline V gene. Trimming at V came to 2 bases and at J to 0 bases, leaving 8 bases not matched to a gene. CDR3 nucleotides: TGTGCCAGCAGTGAATATCCAGCGGGAACTAGCACAGATACGCAGTATTTT. Protein sequence: CASSEYPAGTSTDTQYF.

This clone occurred many times. The rearrangement joins TRBV5-1 to TRBJ1-5; D perhaps matches TRBD1 (5 bases). Looked up from germline, CDR1 is SGHRS and CDR2 is YFSETQ. V was cut by 1 base and J by 3 bases, with 8 bases left in between. The CDR3 consists of 14 residues. The CDR3 DNA is TGCGCCAGCAGCTTGCAGGGACTCAATCAGCCCCAGCATTTT. Its translation is CASSLQGLNQPQHF. Complete variable domain (other parts from reference TRBV5-1 and TRBJ1-5): KAGVTQTPRYLIKTRGQQVTLSCSPISGHRSVSWYQQTPGQGLQFLFEYFSETQRNKGNFPGRFSGRQFSNSRSEMNVSTLELGDSALYLCASSLQGLNQPQHFGDGTRLSIL.

This sequence joins TRBV7-2 and TRBJ1-2; 9 bases match TRBD1. The CDR3 has 16 amino acids. V lost 2 bases and J lost 4; bases outside the gene matches: 8. CDR1 SGHTA and CDR2 FQGNSA come from the germline V gene. The CDR3 DNA reads as TGTGCCAGCAGCTTATATGACAGGGGGGGTACCTATGGCTACACCTTC. Its protein product is CASSLYDRGGTYGYTF.

This chain uses TRBV21-1 with TRBJ1-1. TRBV21-1 is a documented pseudogene. The CDR3 consists of 11 residues. CDR3 nucleotides: TGTGCACGGCAGGGGAGGGCGGAAGCTTTCTTT. Translation: CARQGRAEAFF.

V is TRBV29-1 and J is TRBJ1-2; D unresolved. The V end was cut by 0 bases, the J end by 14 bases, with 13 bases between. The CDR3 consists of 11 residues. CDR1 is SQVTM, CDR2 ANQGSEA, per germline. The CDR3 DNA reads as TGCAGCGTTGAAGATCTTGGCAGGAAAACCTTC. It codes for CSVEDLGRKTF. Using reference TRBV29-1 and TRBJ1-2 for the parts outside the CDR3, the full variable domain is SAVISQKPSRDICQRGTSLTIQCQVDSQVTMMFWYRQQPGQSLTLIATANQGSEATYESGFVIDKFPISRPNLTFSTLTVSNMSPEDSSIYLCSVEDLGRKTFGSGTRLTVV.

The rearrangement uses TRBV3-1 (or the pseudogene TRBV3-2) and TRBJ2-7; 8 bases match TRBD2. The germline V gene has CDR1 LGHDT and CDR2 YNNKEL (reference sequence). The CDR3 runs to 14 residues. V trimming: 3 bases; J trimming: 5 bases; junction bases outside the gene matches: 6. CDR3 coding DNA: TGTGCCAGCAGCCAGCGGGGGGTTAGGGACGAGCAGTACTTC. Translated: CASSQRGVRDEQYF.

This clone was seen more than once but under ten times. CDR3: CASSPSSGGFQETQYF. The CDR3 region has the DNA TGTGCCAGCTCACCTTCTAGCGGGGGGTTCCAAGAGACCCAGTACTTC. The chain recombines TRBV18 with TRBJ2-5; 11 nucleotides align to TRBD2. Trimming removed 3 bases from V and 1 base from J; junction bases left unmatched: 4. The CDR3 is made up of 16 amino acids. CDR1 is KGHSH and CDR2 is LQKENI in the germline V gene.

This chain joins TRBV6-4 and TRBJ2-7; tentatively, D is TRBD2 (6 bases). From germline, CDR1 is MRHNA and CDR2 SNTAGT. This CDR3 has 15 amino acids. The V end lost 5 bases, the J end lost 1 base, and 15 bases lay between the germline ends. CDR3 bases: TGTGCCAGCAGTCAATCAGTGGGGGGATCCTACGAGCAGTACTTC. Protein sequence: CASSQSVGGSYEQYF.

V and J are TRBV7-9 and TRBJ2-7, with 9 bases fitting TRBD1. This CDR3 has 14 residues. Per germline, CDR1 SEHNR and CDR2 FQNEAQ (reference sequence). With V trimmed by 6 bases and J by 4 bases, 7 bases remained unmatched. The DNA of the CDR3 is TGTGCCAGCAGGGCTACAGGGGGCGGATACGAGCAGTACTTC. Translation gives CASRATGGGYEQYF.

CDR3 DNA sequence: TGTGCCAGCAGCCAAGGCTTAGATTCACCCCTCCACTTT. As protein: CASSQGLDSPLHF. The chain has TRBV4-2 and TRBJ1-6; no clear D gene. CDR1 and CDR2 (germline): LGHNA, YNFKEQ. This CDR3 is built from 13 residues. V lost 1 base to trimming and J lost 8 bases, with 6 bases between them.

This clone was seen once. The chain recombines TRBV28 with TRBJ2-5, with D possibly TRBD1 on 6 matching bases. The ends were cut back, 7 bases at V and 7 bases at J, with 16 bases in the middle. CDR3 size: 13 residues. Germline CDR1 and CDR2: MDHEN and SYDVKM. The chain's CDR3 is CASTPDSSRTQYF. DNA for the CDR3: TGTGCCAGCACCCCGGACAGCTCTCGGACCCAGTACTTC.